This T cell receptor beta chain was sequenced in a study of cytomegalovirus exposure and HLA in healthy donors. Study-wide points: Generally TCR sequences proved uncommon, though certain public TCRs appeared in numerous donors. In a later analysis, common viral pathogens appeared linked to several of the most significant clusters. Later analysis suggested most CMV-associated TCR beta chains were HLA-restricted. The study labeled 180 or so TCR beta chains cytomegalovirus-associated.

As for this clone: The antigen is unknown.

The primer mix had 60 Vbeta and 13 Jbeta primers. Sequencing was performed with immunoSEQ multiplex PCR; in TCRdb, only in-frame clones are kept and a portion is missing. Of fewer than 200,000 clones listed, 65% to 70% are singletons. The CDR3 is made up of 14 amino acids. Trimming shortened V by 0 bases and J by 12 bases, and 17 bases separated the two germline ends. The germline V gene has CDR1 SGDLS and CDR2 YYNGEE. The clonotype originates from a woman under 30 in good health and CMV-seropositive. The chain carries TRBV9 and TRBJ2-3; tentatively, D is TRBD2 (6 bases). Sequencing input: PBMCs. CDR3 protein: CASSVEGTPVIQYF. In DNA form, the CDR3 reads TGTGCCAGCAGCGTAGAGGGGACTCCCGTGATCCAGTATTTT.